This entry concerns a single TCR beta chain. Antigen specificity is unknown. This record belongs to a study of post-analysis software for immune sequencing data. Points from the study as a whole: TRBV segments more frequent in patients than in controls numbered a few and included TRBV5-6, TRBV5-1 and TRBV20-1.

TCR beta libraries were prepared from cDNA with unique molecular identifiers. Via MiXCR, TCRdb re-called the PCR reads, giving one row per CDR3 protein. Among approximately 440,000 distinct CDR3 sequences listed, roughly 45% were seen once. This CDR3 is 14 amino acids long. V was trimmed by 2 bases and J by 4 bases, leaving 11 bases between them. From germline, CDR1 is MNHEY and CDR2 SVGAGI. The chain has TRBV6-5 and TRBJ1-2; D not resolved. The specimen was blood. The clonotype originates from a girl under 18 with multiple sclerosis. CDR3 nucleotide sequence: TGTGCCAGCAGTTACAAGAGGGAATCCTATGGCTACACCTTC. Its translation is CASSYKRESYGYTF.